The 18 T cell receptor beta chains below come from one sample, sequenced in a study of T cell repertoires in cytomegalovirus infection. In TCRdb, the reads were re-called with MiXCR into one record per CDR3 protein. There are approximately 630,000 distinct CDR3 sequences in the sample; approximately 24% occur only once, and 8% lies in the top ten. Input material: CD8+ T cells from PBMCs. The receptors stem from a human donor in good health (CMV status not recorded). Some clones in this sample may be carry-over from other donors' samples.

This chain joins TRBV20-1 and TRBJ2-1, with D perhaps matching TRBD1 or TRBD2 (6 bases each). Germline V gene data show CDR1 as DFQATT and CDR2 as SNEGSKA (reference sequence). This CDR3 is built from 15 residues. With 6 bases removed from V and 3 bases from J, the gap between germline ends came to 18 bases. CDR3 DNA sequence: TGCAGTGCCATAAACCTGGGGGGCGACTACAATGAGCAGTTCTTC. Its protein product is CSAINLGGDYNEQFF.

The chain links TRBV14 to TRBJ2-1, with 7 bases that match TRBD2. The CDR3 covers 16 residues. V was pared by 1 base and J by 8 bases, with 11 bases of the junction left unmatched. Germline CDR1 reads SGHDN; CDR2 reads FVKESK. DNA of the CDR3: TGTGCCAGCAGCCAAGTGGGCCTAGCGGAGCGGGATGAGCAGTTCTTC. It codes for CASSQVGLAERDEQFF.

In this sample, this clonotype turned up many times. V gene TRBV11-2 combines with J gene TRBJ2-1; 7 nucleotides match TRBD1. Trimming took 5 bases from V and 4 from J; bases not matched to a gene: 11. Per the germline V gene, CDR1 is SGHAT and CDR2 is FQNNGV. There are 16 residues in the CDR3. This chain's CDR3 is CASSKGPGQLYNEQFF. In nucleotides, the CDR3 is TGTGCCAGCAGCAAAGGGCCGGGACAGCTTTACAATGAGCAGTTCTTC. Complete variable domain (other parts from reference TRBV11-2 and TRBJ2-1): EAGVAQSPRYKIIEKRQSVAFWCNPISGHATLYWYQQILGQGPKLLIQFQNNGVVDDSQLPKDRFSAERLKGVDSTLKIQPAKLEDSAVYLCASSKGPGQLYNEQFFGPGTRLTVL.

The chain carries TRBV2 and TRBJ2-7; 7 bases are a match to TRBD1. With V trimmed by 6 bases and J by 6 bases, 5 bases remained unmatched. Germline V gene data show CDR1 as SNHLY and CDR2 as FYNNEI. This CDR3 comprises 12 residues. The chain's CDR3 is CASRGQSGEQYF. The CDR3 region has the DNA TGTGCCAGCAGGGGACAGTCTGGCGAGCAGTACTTC. Based on the CDR3 plus reference TRBV2 and TRBJ2-7, the full variable domain is EPEVTQTPSHQVTQMGQEVILRCVPISNHLYFYWYRQILGQKVEFLVSFYNNEISEKSEIFDDQFSVERPDGSNFTLKIRSTKLEDSAMYFCASRGQSGEQYFGPGTRLTVT.

The genes are TRBV2 and TRBJ1-6; maybe TRBD1 (5 bases). The V and J ends lost 8 bases and 8 bases respectively, with 10 bases between them. CDR3 length: 12 residues. Germline V gene data show CDR1 as SNHLY and CDR2 as FYNNEI. The CDR3 loop is CASGAGDSPLHF. The DNA for the CDR3 is TGTGCCAGCGGGGCCGGGGATTCACCCCTCCACTTT.

A note on this clonotype: This may arise from a read error, as a much more abundant clone is one base away. The genes are TRBV9 and TRBJ1-2; 11 nucleotides match TRBD1. V shed 4 bases, J shed 3 bases, and the junction held 5 bases outside the gene matches. This CDR3 has 15 residues. CDR1 SGDLS and CDR2 YYNGEE come from the germline V gene. This chain's CDR3 is CASSTGQGADYGYTF. CDR3 bases: TGTGCCAGCAGCACCGGACAGGGGGCCGACTATGGCTACACCTTC.

This clonotype was observed a few times. J is TRBJ2-3 and V is TRBV7-9; D tentatively fits TRBD1 or TRBD2 (5 bases each). The CDR3 has 15 residues. The V end was cut by 5 bases, the J end by 6 bases, with 18 bases between. Germline loops: CDR1 SEHNR, CDR2 FQNEAQ (reference sequence). The CDR3: CASSPRDGRGDTQYF. The CDR3 DNA follows: TGTGCCAGCAGCCCCCGGGACGGCCGAGGTGATACGCAGTATTTT.

This sequence joins TRBV11-2 and TRBJ1-1; unclear D gene. Germline assignment: CDR1 SGHAT and CDR2 FQNNGV. CDR3 length equals 15 residues. Trimming cost V 1 base and J 0 bases, with 9 bases left between them. CDR3 amino acids: CASSLGNGMNTEAFF. DNA of the CDR3: TGTGCCAGCAGCTTAGGAAACGGCATGAACACTGAAGCTTTCTTT.

Only a few counts were recorded for this clonotype. The chain combines TRBV15 with TRBJ2-3; 7 nucleotides align to TRBD2. Per the germline V gene, CDR1 is LNHNV and CDR2 is YYDKDF (reference sequence). V trimming: 5 bases; J trimming: 2 bases; junction bases outside the gene matches: 7. This CDR3 has 15 residues. As DNA, the CDR3 is TGTGCCACCAGCTTTAGCGGGCTTCCCACAGATACGCAGTATTTT. It is translated as CATSFSGLPTDTQYF.

This clonotype was counted many times. The chain carries TRBV7-8 and TRBJ2-3, with a tentative D call TRBD1 (6 bases). The CDR3 length is 16 residues. The V end lost 5 bases, the J end lost 0 bases, and 15 bases lay between the germline ends. The V gene's germline CDR1 is SGHVS and CDR2 FQNEAQ. CDR3: CASSPRTGLSTDTQYF. DNA for the CDR3: TGTGCCAGCAGCCCTCGTACAGGGCTCAGCACAGATACGCAGTATTTT.

This clonotype was counted a few times. The V gene is TRBV6-5, the J gene TRBJ2-1; the match to TRBD2 covers 7 bases. Unmatched junction bases numbered 7, after V lost 2 bases and J lost 6 bases. CDR3 length: 15 amino acids. Germline V gene lookup returns CDR1 MNHEY and CDR2 SVGAGI. CDR3 region: CASSYGSGGGNEQFF. The DNA of the CDR3 is TGTGCCAGCAGTTACGGGTCGGGAGGCGGCAATGAGCAGTTCTTC.

The J gene is TRBJ2-1, the V gene TRBV15; TRBD1 is a possible D gene (5 bases). This CDR3 is built from 15 residues. V was shortened by 1 base and J by 12 bases, with 19 bases between the two germline ends. Germline assignment: CDR1 LNHNV and CDR2 YYDKDF (reference sequence). CDR3 nucleotide sequence: TGTGCCACCAGCAGAGCTACCGATAGCACAGGTCTGCAGTTCTTC. Encoded protein: CATSRATDSTGLQFF.

The V call is TRBV12-3 or TRBV12-4, the J call TRBJ1-6; no clear D gene. Trimming removed 8 bases from V and 10 bases from J, with 15 bases in between. This CDR3 region has 13 residues. The CDR3 DNA reads as TGTGCCAGCCTTAGGGAAGAGGGCTCACCCCTCCACTTT. It specifies CASLREEGSPLHF.

The V and J genes are TRBV6-2 or TRBV6-3 and TRBJ1-2; 12 bases match TRBD1. Germline V gives CDR1 MNHEY, CDR2 SVGEGT. V lost 2 bases, J lost 6 bases, and 10 bases stayed unmatched. The CDR3 covers 17 residues. CDR3 bases: TGTGCCAGCAGTTACACACGGGACAGGGGGCTTGTCGATGGCTACACCTTC. Translated: CASSYTRDRGLVDGYTF.

In its sample, this clonotype was seen many times. The V gene is TRBV7-2, the J gene TRBJ2-7, with a tentative D call TRBD1 (6 bases). The V and J ends lost 5 bases and 3 bases respectively, with 11 bases between them. Germline assignment: CDR1 SGHTA and CDR2 FQGNSA. The CDR3 has 13 residues. The CDR3: CASSPRDNYEQYV. For the CDR3, the DNA is TGTGCCAGCAGCCCCCGGGACAACTACGAGCAGTACGTC.

This clonotype was seen at least ten times. V usage is TRBV12-3 or TRBV12-4 and J usage is TRBJ2-5, with D maybe TRBD2 (5 bases). The CDR3 is made up of 13 amino acids. Trimming pared 3 bases from V and 5 bases from J, leaving 10 bases between. The CDR3 spells CASSFPGSETQYF. As DNA, the CDR3 is TGTGCCAGCAGTTTTCCGGGGTCCGAGACCCAGTACTTC.

The CDR3, as DNA: TGTGCCAGTAGGATTTGGGACAGATCCGGAACCAACTATGGCTACACCTTC. Its protein is CASRIWDRSGTNYGYTF. The J gene is TRBJ1-2, the V gene TRBV19; 7 bases match TRBD1. The CDR3 sequence is 17 residues long. J was trimmed by 2 bases and V by 6 bases; bases with no gene match: 15. Germline values: CDR1 LNHDA, CDR2 SQIVND (reference sequence). Drawing the rest from reference TRBV19 and TRBJ1-2, the complete variable domain is DGGITQSPKYLFRKEGQNVTLSCEQNLNHDAMYWYRQDPGQGLRLIYYSQIVNDFQKGDIAEGYSVSREKKESFPLTVTSAQKNPTAFYLCASRIWDRSGTNYGYTFGSGTRLTVV.

This clonotype was recorded a few times. The chain combines TRBV2 with TRBJ2-3, with 7 bases matching TRBD1. The CDR3 sequence is 15 residues long. Germline V lookup: CDR1 SNHLY, CDR2 FYNNEI. The J segment lost 0 bases and the V segment lost 7 bases, leaving 7 bases of the junction unmatched. The CDR3 nucleotides read TGTGCCAGCATTCGGGACAGAGGAAGCACAGATACGCAGTATTTT. Amino acid sequence: CASIRDRGSTDTQYF. Variable domain in full (rest from reference TRBV2 and TRBJ2-3): EPEVTQTPSHQVTQMGQEVILRCVPISNHLYFYWYRQILGQKVEFLVSFYNNEISEKSEIFDDQFSVERPDGSNFTLKIRSTKLEDSAMYFCASIRDRGSTDTQYFGPGTRLTVL.